This T cell receptor (beta chain) originates from a study of beta chain features in type 1 diabetes (dated by TCRdb to about 2018). Describing the broader study: No differences in mean age, gender distribution, total cell number or subset yield were found between patients and healthy donors. Regulatory and stem cell-like memory subsets were obtained from only 8 patients and roughly 8 healthy donors, while naive and central memory subsets were obtained from all 30 or so donors. Across all samples, some 100,000,000 sorted cells were examined, and cell number per subset correlated strongly with RNA yield. In the study, TCRB repertoires of sorted circulating CD4+ T cell subsets from recently diagnosed type 1 diabetes patients were compared with those of matched healthy donors.

Broad study findings and their caveats: Patients with type 1 diabetes made fewer insertions and deleted more nucleotides at VDJ recombination sites, implying thymic rearrangement abnormalities. Naive, central memory and regulatory TCRB repertoires appeared to be more similar among patients than among healthy donors. A moderate but significant shortening of TCRB CDR3 length was observed in type 1 diabetes patients in all four CD4+ subsets. Only small numbers of individuals were included in the HLA sub-analyses, which left unresolved whether HLA type had any influence on TCRB rearrangement. Shorter templates might be favored by PCR, yet because patient and control samples were amplified and corrected together, any such skew would affect both groups equally. Because cDNA rather than genomic DNA was sequenced, highly expressing activated cells could have been over-represented, although no difference in activation and CD3 levels was found between groups.

From a lookup of the germline V gene, CDR1 and CDR2 are KGHSH and LQKENI. Including cysteine and phenylalanine, the CDR3 has 14 amino acids. The CDR3 DNA has 42 bases and is translated from base 1. Relative to germline, V is 0 bases shorter and J is 2 bases shorter, with 7 bases between their ends. All of the isolated RNA was reverse transcribed with the High Capacity cDNA Reverse Transcription Kit, so expressed TCRB transcripts were sequenced. Naive, central memory and regulatory T cell samples underwent deep immunoSEQ sequencing, averaging around 4 million total reads per sample. Sorted cells were lysed in RLT buffer, and RNA was extracted using DNase-treated RNeasy Micro or Mini kits according to cell number. Each cell subset was processed separately to prevent cross-contamination, with patient and healthy donor samples processed together. The immunoSEQ multiplex PCR was used to amplify TCRB sequences from cDNA, yielding 87-bp fragments that span the CDR3 region. Amplicons were sequenced on the Illumina HiSeq platform. On the study's bioinformatics: Synthetic template baselines were used to correct PCR bias computationally, reads within Hamming distance 2 were collapsed together, and singletons that could not be merged were discarded. Reads were aligned against IMGT so that V, D and J genes, CDR3 length and insertions or deletions at six rearrangement sites could be assigned. Within each subset, clonotype counts were normalized to sorted cell number, and only after that were true diversity and Gini coefficients computed with the tcR R package. Repertoire sharing was quantified using the overlap coefficient calculated on TCRB nucleotide sequences. Out-of-frame TCRB sequences from naive cells were analyzed as a proxy for the pre-selection repertoire. Sourced from immuneACCESS, this table was stored by TCRdb with only in-frame sequences that have V and J called. A share of the clones is absent; for the studies checked, an unresolved V gene accounts for under half, and the remainder has no known explanation. That table is the source of V, J and clone size, and D and trimming were worked out from the DNA. In this sample the table shows 450,000 to 550,000 clones, approximately 30% of which occur a single time. Clones ranked in the top ten supply more than 0.055% of the sample.

To note about this clone: This receptor's antigen is unknown. Base qualities are not recorded, but no much larger clone differs from it by a single base.

A single peripheral blood draw of around 120 mL on average was collected from each donor into heparinised tubes. Using a panel that included CD45RO, CCR7, CD25, CD127, CD95 and CD27, naive, central memory, regulatory and stem cell-like memory CD4+ T cells were sorted on a BD FACSAria II. A purity above 98% was achieved for all sorted populations. PBMCs were separated immediately by Lymphoprep density gradient centrifugation and were stained directly, without being cultured. So that batch effects would be minimized, each experiment stained and sorted samples in pairs, pairing one healthy donor with one patient.

The source is a man between 18 and 35 years old in good health. The chain is made from TRBV18 and TRBJ2-5; no D gene is confidently identified. What was sequenced was naive CD4+ T cells from blood. The sample's cell subset or site label, decoded: true naive CD4+ T cells. CDR3 reads: CASSPPSGQETQYF. In nucleotides, the sequence is TGTGCCAGCTCACCACCAAGTGGACAAGAGACCCAGTACTTC.